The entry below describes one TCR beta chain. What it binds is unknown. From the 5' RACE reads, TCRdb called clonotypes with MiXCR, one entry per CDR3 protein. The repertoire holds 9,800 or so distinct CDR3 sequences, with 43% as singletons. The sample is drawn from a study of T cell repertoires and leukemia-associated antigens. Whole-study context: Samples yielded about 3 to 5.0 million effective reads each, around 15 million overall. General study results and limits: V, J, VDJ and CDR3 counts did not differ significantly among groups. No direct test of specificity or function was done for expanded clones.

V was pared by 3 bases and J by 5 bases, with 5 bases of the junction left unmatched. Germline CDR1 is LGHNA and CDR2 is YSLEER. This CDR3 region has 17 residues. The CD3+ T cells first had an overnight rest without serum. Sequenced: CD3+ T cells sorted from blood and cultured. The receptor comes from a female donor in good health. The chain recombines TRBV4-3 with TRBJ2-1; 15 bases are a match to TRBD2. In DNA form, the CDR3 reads TGCGCCAGCAGCCACGGACTAGCGGGAGGGCCCAACAATGAGCAGTTCTTC. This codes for CASSHGLAGGPNNEQFF.